This TCR beta chain was captured by sequencing in a study of T-cell reconstitution after alpha-beta-depleted transplantation in children. Preparation of the TCRbeta library involved a method that used unique molecular identifiers. TCRdb ran MiXCR on the PCR reads and lists one entry per CDR3 protein. The profile shows 750,000 to 950,000 distinct CDR3 sequences, under 20% of them singletons. The CDR3 runs 15 residues. Germline V gives CDR1 SQVTM, CDR2 ANQGSEA. V was cut by 5 bases and J by 5 bases, with 22 bases left in between. Findings and limits, study-wide: In patients about two months after transplant, alpha-beta T cells reportedly arose from several hundred expanded graft clones. A year had passed since transplant, and T-cell counts and diversity by then came mostly from newly produced T cells.

This clonotype has ten or more counts. Its target is unknown. The sample in question was PBMCs, mostly from graft donor cells, obtained 360 days after TCRalphabeta/CD19-depleted stem cell transplant. V usage is TRBV29-1 and J usage is TRBJ2-7, with D possibly TRBD1 on 5 matching bases. The TCR comes from a male patient aged 10 to 17 who had a stem cell transplant for acute lymphoblastic leukemia, so the T cells may come from the graft donor. CDR3 protein: CSVRGRGGWAHEQYF. CDR3 DNA sequence: TGCAGCGTTAGAGGAAGGGGTGGTTGGGCCCACGAGCAGTACTTC.